Below are 3 T cell receptor beta chains sequenced from a single sample in a study of shared clonotypes between healthy human individuals. Data came from immunoSEQ multiplex PCR; TCRdb stores just in-frame clones and leaves some out. Here the sample spans some 2,100,000 clones, approximately 96% being singletons. The sequenced sample was naive CD4+ T cells sorted from blood. Subset in this sample: CD45RA+ positively selected. All receptors derive from a man aged 18 to 35 in good health.

This clone was counted once. J is TRBJ2-1 and V is TRBV6-1; D is unresolved. The CDR3 spans 14 residues. In germline, CDR1 is MNHNS, CDR2 SASEGT. The germline V and J ends were trimmed by 3 bases and 7 bases, with 13 bases remaining between them. CDR3: CASSETANWNEQFF. CDR3 nucleotide sequence: TGTGCCAGCAGTGAGACTGCTAACTGGAATGAGCAGTTCTTC.

Notes on this clone: Other DNA sequences in the same sample also yield this CDR3. The rearrangement joins TRBV10-3 to TRBJ2-5; D is undetermined. V lost 0 bases to trimming and J lost 5 bases, with 4 bases between them. This CDR3 has 12 residues. CDR1 and CDR2 (germline): ENHRY, SYGVKD. The CDR3 nucleotides are TGTGCCATCAGTGAGTCTGGGGAGACCCAGTACTTC. Translation: CAISESGETQYF.

This clone was picked up a small number of times. This sequence joins TRBV6-5 and TRBJ2-1; 10 bases agree with TRBD1. The germline V gene has CDR1 MNHEY and CDR2 SVGAGI. The V and J ends lost 4 bases and 8 bases, in that order; junction bases with no gene match: 8. This CDR3 has 15 residues. DNA of the CDR3: TGTGCCAGCAGTTCAGGAGGGACAGGGGCCTATGAGCAGTTCTTC. This encodes CASSSGGTGAYEQFF.